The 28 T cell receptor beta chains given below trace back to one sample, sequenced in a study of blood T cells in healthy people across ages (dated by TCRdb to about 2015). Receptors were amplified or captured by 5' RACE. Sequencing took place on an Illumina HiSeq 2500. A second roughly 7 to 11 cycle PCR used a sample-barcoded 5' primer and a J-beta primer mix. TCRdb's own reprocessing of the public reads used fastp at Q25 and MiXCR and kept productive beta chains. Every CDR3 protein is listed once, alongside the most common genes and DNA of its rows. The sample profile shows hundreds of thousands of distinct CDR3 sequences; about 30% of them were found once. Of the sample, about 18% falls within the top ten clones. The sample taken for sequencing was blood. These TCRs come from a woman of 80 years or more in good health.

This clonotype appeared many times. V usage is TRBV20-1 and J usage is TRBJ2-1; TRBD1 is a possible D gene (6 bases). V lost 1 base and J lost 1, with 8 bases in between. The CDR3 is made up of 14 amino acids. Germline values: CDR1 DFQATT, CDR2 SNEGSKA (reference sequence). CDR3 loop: CSARGDKSYNEQFF. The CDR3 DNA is TGCAGTGCTAGAGGGGACAAGTCCTACAATGAGCAGTTCTTC.

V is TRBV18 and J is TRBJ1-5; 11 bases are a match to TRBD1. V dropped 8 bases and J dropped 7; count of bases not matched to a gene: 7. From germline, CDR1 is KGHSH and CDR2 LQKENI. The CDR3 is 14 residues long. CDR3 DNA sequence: TGTGCCAGCCCACACGGACAGGGGGCACAGCCCCAGCATTTT. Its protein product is CASPHGQGAQPQHF.

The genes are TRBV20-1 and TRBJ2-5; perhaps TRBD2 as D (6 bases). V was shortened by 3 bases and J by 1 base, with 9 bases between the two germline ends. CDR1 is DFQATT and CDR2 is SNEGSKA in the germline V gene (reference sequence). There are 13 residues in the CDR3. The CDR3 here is CSASGEVQETQYF. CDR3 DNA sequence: TGCAGTGCTAGTGGGGAGGTCCAAGAGACCCAGTACTTC.

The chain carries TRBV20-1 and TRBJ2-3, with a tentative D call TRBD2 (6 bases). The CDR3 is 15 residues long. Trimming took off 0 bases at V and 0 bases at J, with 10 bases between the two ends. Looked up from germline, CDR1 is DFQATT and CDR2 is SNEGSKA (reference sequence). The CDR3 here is CSAREAGYSTDTQYF. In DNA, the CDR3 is TGCAGTGCTAGAGAGGCGGGGTATAGCACAGATACGCAGTATTTT.

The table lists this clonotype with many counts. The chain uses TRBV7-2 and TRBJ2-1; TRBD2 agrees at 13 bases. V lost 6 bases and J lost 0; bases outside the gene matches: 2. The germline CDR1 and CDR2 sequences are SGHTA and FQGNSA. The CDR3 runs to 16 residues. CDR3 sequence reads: CASRLAGGSSYNEQFF. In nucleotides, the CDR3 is TGTGCCAGCAGACTAGCGGGGGGGAGCTCCTACAATGAGCAGTTCTTC. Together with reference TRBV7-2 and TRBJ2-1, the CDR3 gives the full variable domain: GAGVSQSPSNKVTEKGKDVELRCDPISGHTALYWYRQSLGQGLEFLIYFQGNSAPDKSGLPSDRFSAERTGGSVSTLTIQRTQQEDSAVYLCASRLAGGSSYNEQFFGPGTRLTVL.

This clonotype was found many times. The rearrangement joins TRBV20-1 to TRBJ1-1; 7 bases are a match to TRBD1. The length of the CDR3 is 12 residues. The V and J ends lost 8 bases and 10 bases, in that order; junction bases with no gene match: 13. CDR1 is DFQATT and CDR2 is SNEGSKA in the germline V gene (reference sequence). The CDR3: CSQRGQAFGAFF. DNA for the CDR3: TGCAGTCAAAGGGGGCAGGCCTTTGGAGCTTTCTTT.

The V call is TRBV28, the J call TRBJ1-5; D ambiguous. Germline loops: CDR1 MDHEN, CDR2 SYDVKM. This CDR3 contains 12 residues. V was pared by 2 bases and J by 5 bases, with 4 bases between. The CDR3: CASSLLDQPQHF. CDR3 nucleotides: TGTGCCAGCAGTTTACTGGATCAGCCCCAGCATTTT.

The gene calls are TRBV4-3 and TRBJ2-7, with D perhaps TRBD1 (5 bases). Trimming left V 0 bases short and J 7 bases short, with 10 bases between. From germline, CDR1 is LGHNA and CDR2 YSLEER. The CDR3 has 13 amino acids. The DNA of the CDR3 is TGCGCCAGCAGCCAAGATCGTAAGGGGGAGCAGTACTTC. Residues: CASSQDRKGEQYF.

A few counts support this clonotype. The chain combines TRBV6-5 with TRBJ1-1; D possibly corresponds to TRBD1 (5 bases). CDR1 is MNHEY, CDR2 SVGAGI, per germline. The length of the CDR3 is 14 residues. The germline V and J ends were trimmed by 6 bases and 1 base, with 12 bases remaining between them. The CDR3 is CASRDSKPNTEAFF. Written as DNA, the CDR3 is TGTGCCAGCAGAGACAGCAAGCCGAACACTGAAGCTTTCTTT.

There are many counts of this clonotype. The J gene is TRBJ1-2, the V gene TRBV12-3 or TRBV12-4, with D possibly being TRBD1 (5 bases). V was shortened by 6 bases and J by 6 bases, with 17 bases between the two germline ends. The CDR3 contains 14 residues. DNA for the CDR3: TGTGCCAGCAGAAAACGGGACCCCTGGGATGGCTACACCTTC. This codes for CASRKRDPWDGYTF.

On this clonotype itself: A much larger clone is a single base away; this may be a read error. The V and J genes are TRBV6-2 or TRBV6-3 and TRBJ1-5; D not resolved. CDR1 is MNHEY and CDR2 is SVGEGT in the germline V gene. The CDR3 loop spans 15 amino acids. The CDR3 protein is CTSSYSRGSNQPQHF. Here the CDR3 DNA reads TGTACCAGCAGTTACTCGAGAGGCAGCAATCAGCCCCAGCATTTT.

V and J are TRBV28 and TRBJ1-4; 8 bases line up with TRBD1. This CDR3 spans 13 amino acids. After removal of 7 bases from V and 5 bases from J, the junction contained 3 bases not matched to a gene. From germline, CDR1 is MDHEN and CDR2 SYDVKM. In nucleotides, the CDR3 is TGTGCCAGCACCAGGACAGGGAATGAAAAACTGTTTTTT. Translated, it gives CASTRTGNEKLFF.

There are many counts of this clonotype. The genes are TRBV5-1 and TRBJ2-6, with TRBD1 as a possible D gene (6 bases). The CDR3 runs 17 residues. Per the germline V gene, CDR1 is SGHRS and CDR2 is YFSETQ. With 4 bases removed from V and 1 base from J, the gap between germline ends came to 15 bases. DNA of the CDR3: TGCGCCAGCAGCGCGACCAGGGGACCTTCTGGGGCCAACGTCCTGACTTTC. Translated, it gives CASSATRGPSGANVLTF.

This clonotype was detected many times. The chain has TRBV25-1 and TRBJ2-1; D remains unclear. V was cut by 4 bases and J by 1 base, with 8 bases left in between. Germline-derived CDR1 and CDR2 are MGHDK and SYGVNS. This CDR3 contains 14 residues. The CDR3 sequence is CASSVMGSYNEQFF. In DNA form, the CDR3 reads TGTGCCAGCAGTGTTATGGGTTCCTACAATGAGCAGTTCTTC.

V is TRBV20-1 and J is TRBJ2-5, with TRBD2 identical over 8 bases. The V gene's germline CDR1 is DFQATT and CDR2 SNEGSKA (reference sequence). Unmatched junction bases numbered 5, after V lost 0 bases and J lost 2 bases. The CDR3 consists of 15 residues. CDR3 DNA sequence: TGCAGTGCTAGAGATGGTGGCGGGAGGCAAGAGACCCAGTACTTC. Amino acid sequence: CSARDGGGRQETQYF.

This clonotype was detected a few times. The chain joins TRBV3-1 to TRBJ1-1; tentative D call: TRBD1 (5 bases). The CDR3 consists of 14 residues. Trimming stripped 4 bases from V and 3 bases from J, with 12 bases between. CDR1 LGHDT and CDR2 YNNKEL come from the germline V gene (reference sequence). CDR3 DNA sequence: TGTGCCAGCAGCCGCTCTTTGGGGGACACTGAAGCTTTCTTT. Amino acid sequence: CASSRSLGDTEAFF.

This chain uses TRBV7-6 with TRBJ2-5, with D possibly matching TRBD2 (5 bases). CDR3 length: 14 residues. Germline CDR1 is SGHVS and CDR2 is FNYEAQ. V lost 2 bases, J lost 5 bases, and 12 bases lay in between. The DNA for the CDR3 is TGTGCCAGCAGCTTAACGGGATTCCATGAGACCCAGTACTTC. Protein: CASSLTGFHETQYF.

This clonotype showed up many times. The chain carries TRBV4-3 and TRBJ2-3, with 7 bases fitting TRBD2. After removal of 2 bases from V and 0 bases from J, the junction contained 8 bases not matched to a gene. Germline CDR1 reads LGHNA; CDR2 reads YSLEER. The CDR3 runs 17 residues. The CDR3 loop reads CASSQSPGGGSTDTQYF. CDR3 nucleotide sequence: TGCGCCAGCAGCCAATCCCCTGGGGGGGGGAGCACAGATACGCAGTATTTT.

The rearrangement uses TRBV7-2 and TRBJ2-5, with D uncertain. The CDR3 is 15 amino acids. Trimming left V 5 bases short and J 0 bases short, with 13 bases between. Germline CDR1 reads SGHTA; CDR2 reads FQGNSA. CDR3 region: CASSVRRKYQETQYF. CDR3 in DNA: TGTGCCAGCAGCGTACGGCGGAAGTACCAAGAGACCCAGTACTTC.

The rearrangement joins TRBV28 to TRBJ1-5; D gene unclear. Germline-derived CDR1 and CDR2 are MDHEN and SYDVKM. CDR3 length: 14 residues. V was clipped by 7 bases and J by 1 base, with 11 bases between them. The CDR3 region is CASKSFGSNQPQHF. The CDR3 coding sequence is TGTGCCAGCAAGAGTTTTGGGAGCAATCAGCCCCAGCATTTT.

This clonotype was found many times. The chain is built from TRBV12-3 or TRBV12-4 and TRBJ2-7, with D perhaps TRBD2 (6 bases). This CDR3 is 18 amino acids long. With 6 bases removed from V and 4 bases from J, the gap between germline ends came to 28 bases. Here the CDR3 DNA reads TGTGCCAGCAGCACTTTTTTTCTACAGGACGGGGCGGGGTACGAGCAGTACTTC. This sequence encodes CASSTFFLQDGAGYEQYF.

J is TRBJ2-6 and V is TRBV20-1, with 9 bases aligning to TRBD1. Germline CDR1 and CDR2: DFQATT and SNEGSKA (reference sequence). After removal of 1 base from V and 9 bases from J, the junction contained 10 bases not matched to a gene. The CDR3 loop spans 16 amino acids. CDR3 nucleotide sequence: TGCAGTGCTAGAGCGGGACAGGGAGAGGAGGGCAACGTCCTGACTTTC. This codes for CSARAGQGEEGNVLTF.

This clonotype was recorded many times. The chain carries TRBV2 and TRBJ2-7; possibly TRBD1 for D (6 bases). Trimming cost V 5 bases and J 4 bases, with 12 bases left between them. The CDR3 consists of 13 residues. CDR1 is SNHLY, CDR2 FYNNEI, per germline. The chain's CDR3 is CASSLQGKYEQYF. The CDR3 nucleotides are TGTGCCAGCAGTCTACAGGGAAAGTACGAGCAGTACTTC. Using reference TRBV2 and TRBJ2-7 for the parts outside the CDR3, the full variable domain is EPEVTQTPSHQVTQMGQEVILRCVPISNHLYFYWYRQILGQKVEFLVSFYNNEISEKSEIFDDQFSVERPDGSNFTLKIRSTKLEDSAMYFCASSLQGKYEQYFGPGTRLTVT.

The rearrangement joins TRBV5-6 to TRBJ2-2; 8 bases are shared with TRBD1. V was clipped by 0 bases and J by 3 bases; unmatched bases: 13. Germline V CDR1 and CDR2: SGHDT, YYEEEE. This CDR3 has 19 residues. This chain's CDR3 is CASSLVGPGQGWDTGELFF. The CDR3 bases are TGTGCCAGCAGCTTGGTTGGCCCCGGACAGGGATGGGACACCGGGGAGCTGTTTTTT.

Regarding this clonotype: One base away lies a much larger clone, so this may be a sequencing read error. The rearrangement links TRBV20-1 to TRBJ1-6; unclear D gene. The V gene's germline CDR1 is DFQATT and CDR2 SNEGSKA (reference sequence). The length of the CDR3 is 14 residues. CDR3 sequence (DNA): TGCAGTGCTAGAATAGGTGGTGGCAATTCACCCCCCCACTTT. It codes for CSARIGGGNSPPHF.

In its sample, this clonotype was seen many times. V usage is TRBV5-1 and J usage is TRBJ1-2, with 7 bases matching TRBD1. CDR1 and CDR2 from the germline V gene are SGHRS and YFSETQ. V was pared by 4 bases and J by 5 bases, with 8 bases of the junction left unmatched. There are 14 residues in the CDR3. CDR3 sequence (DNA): TGCGCCAGCAGCCGGGACAGCTCCACTTATGGCTACACCTTC. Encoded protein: CASSRDSSTYGYTF.

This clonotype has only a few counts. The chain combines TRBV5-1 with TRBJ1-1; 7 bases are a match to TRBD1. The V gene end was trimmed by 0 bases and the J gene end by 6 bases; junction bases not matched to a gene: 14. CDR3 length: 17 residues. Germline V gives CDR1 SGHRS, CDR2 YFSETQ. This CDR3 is CASSLATGELGKAEAFF. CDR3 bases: TGCGCCAGCAGCTTGGCCACAGGGGAATTGGGTAAGGCTGAAGCTTTCTTT.

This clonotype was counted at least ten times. DNA for the CDR3: TGTGCCAGCAGCTTGTTCGGGGGAAACTACGAGCAGTACTTC. This translates into CASSLFGGNYEQYF. The chain joins TRBV5-5 to TRBJ2-7; D may be TRBD2 (6 bases). Germline V CDR1 and CDR2: SGHKS, YYEKEE (reference sequence). This CDR3 is built from 14 residues. The V gene lost 1 base and the J gene lost 3 bases, with 11 bases spanning the gap. Full variable domain (outside the CDR3, taken from reference TRBV5-5 and TRBJ2-7): DAGVTQSPTHLIKTRGQQVTLRCSPISGHKSVSWYQQVLGQGPQFIFQYYEKEERGRGNFPDRFSARQFPNYSSELNVNALLLGDSALYLCASSLFGGNYEQYFGPGTRLTVT.